The 3 T cell receptor beta chains listed next were all sequenced from one sample in a study of OX40 agonist ivuxolimab in advanced cancers. Profiled with immunoSEQ multiplex PCR; TCRdb holds only in-frame clones, not every one. Found here are tens of thousands of clones, around 87% of them singletons; the top ten hold roughly 13%. The sequences come from CD4+ or CD8+ T cells sorted from blood, collected in a trial of the OX40 agonist ivuxolimab. These receptors originate from an adult with an advanced solid tumor such as melanoma, head and neck, liver or kidney cancer.

J is TRBJ2-3 and V is TRBV5-1; D is possibly TRBD2 (5 bases). The CDR3 length is 15 residues. The V gene's germline CDR1 is SGHRS and CDR2 YFSETQ. The V end was cut by 4 bases, the J end by 6 bases, with 18 bases between. The CDR3 bases are TGCGCCAGCAGCACCGGACTGGCGAGGGTGGATACGCAGTATTTT. Protein sequence: CASSTGLARVDTQYF.

V and J are TRBV7-6 and TRBJ2-1; 9 bases line up with TRBD2. CDR3 length: 18 residues. CDR1 is SGHVS and CDR2 is FNYEAQ in the germline V gene. V dropped 4 bases and J dropped 0; count of bases not matched to a gene: 10. CDR3 coding DNA: TGTGCCAGCAGCTCATGGCGGGAGGGCCGGCGCTCCTACAATGAGCAGTTCTTC. Its protein is CASSSWREGRRSYNEQFF.

The V gene is TRBV7-9, the J gene TRBJ1-2; D is unresolved. This CDR3 is built from 12 residues. V lost 3 bases and J lost 4, with 6 bases in between. Germline CDR1 reads SEHNR; CDR2 reads FQNEAQ (reference sequence). As DNA, the CDR3 is TGTGCCAGCAGCTTCAGTGTCTATGGCTACACCTTC. Amino acids: CASSFSVYGYTF.